This T cell receptor (beta chain) comes out of a study of shared clonotypes between healthy human individuals. This clone was recorded once. Its antigen is undetermined. Study-level results: For sorted subsets, rarefaction showed incomplete sequencing despite large depth. The authors sampled blood alone, and tissue repertoires likely differ.

The V end was cut by 6 bases, the J end by 2 bases, with 14 bases between. Germline values: CDR1 MNHEY, CDR2 SMNVEV (reference sequence). CDR3 length: 14 residues. TCRdb's copy holds only in-frame clones and misses some; the assay was immunoSEQ multiplex PCR. This table holds around 1.4 million clones, 98% to 99% found once. Partitioning of CD4+ cells yielded a CD45RA+ naive subset and a CD45RA-negative memory subset. The source material was naive CD4+ T cells sorted from blood. Subset of the sample: CD45RA+ positively selected. The chain recombines TRBV27 with TRBJ2-7; D call uncertain. This clonotype originated in a man aged 30-40 years in good health. Here the CDR3 DNA reads TGTGCCAGCAGCCCAATCGGGCGTACCTACGAGCAGTACTTC. Translating gives CASSPIGRTYEQYF.